The source of this T cell receptor (beta chain) is a study of CXCR3-negative and CXCR3-positive naive CD8 T cells. Study-level points and caveats: Relative to CXCR3-negative naive cells, CXCR3-positive naive cells had more hydrophobic TRB CDR3s.

CDR1 is DFQATT and CDR2 is SNEGSKA in the germline V gene (reference sequence). CDR3 length: 14 residues. UMI labels and 5' RACE were used to prepare the TRB cDNA libraries. TCRdb processed the 5' RACE reads again and assigns one entry to each CDR3 protein, with no DNA. The table lists about 130,000 distinct CDR3 sequences. Concerning this clonotype: No antigen is known for it.

Naivety in CD8+ T cells corresponded to a CD45RO-CCR7+CD27+CD95- phenotype. This TCR came from a human donor in good health. Some clones in this sample may be carry-over from other donors' samples. The chain employs TRBV20-1 and TRBJ1-2; the D gene TCRdb calls, TRBD1, cannot be checked with no DNA. Material for sequencing was naive CXCR3- CD8+ T cells from blood. Described subset: CD45RO-CCR7+CD27+CD95- naive CD8+ T cells lacking CXCR3 (TNR3-). The CDR3 here is CSAAGQGLNYGYTF.